Each of the 7 T cell receptor beta chains below was sequenced from the same sample in a study of identical twins (dated by TCRdb to the mid-2010s). Receptor libraries were prepared by 5' RACE. The sequencing machine was an Illumina HiSeq 2000. The raw public reads went through TCRdb reprocessing: fastp at Q25, MiXCR clone calling, in-frame beta chains kept. Identical CDR3 protein sequences are pooled into one entry, listed with their most common genes and DNA. For this sample the table gives 200,000 to 250,000 distinct CDR3 sequences, of which roughly 7% were detected only once. The top ten constitute 3.5% to 4% of the sample. In addition, the sample was reused for a study of yellow fever vaccine responses in identical twins.

The sample was memory (CD45RO+) T cells sorted from blood. The cell subset or site label, read with the paper, signifies: CD45RO+ enriched T cells. The receptors shown here come from a woman younger than 35 in good health.

This clonotype was found many times. The rearrangement uses TRBV12-3 or TRBV12-4 and TRBJ1-3; 7 nucleotides match TRBD1. The CDR3 runs to 14 residues. Losses at the gene ends were 5 bases for V and 4 bases for J; bases not matched to a gene: 5. CDR3 protein: CASSERGQGNTIYF. CDR3 sequence (DNA): TGTGCCAGCAGTGAGAGGGGGCAAGGAAACACCATATATTTT.

In this sample, this clonotype turned up a few times. This chain links TRBV7-9 with TRBJ2-1; D gene ambiguous. CDR3 size: 12 residues. CDR1 and CDR2 (germline): SEHNR, FQNEAQ (reference sequence). Trimming removed 2 bases from V and 8 bases from J, with 7 bases in between. CDR3 DNA sequence: TGTGCCAGCAGCTTAAGTTACGATGAGCAGTTCTTC. Translation: CASSLSYDEQFF.

This clonotype showed up many times. The chain is built from TRBV24-1 and TRBJ2-3; weak D call: TRBD1 (5 bases). CDR1 and CDR2 (germline): KGHDR, SFDVKD. The CDR3 covers 18 residues. Trimming removed 3 bases from V and 4 bases from J, with 22 bases in between. CDR3 nucleotides: TGTGCCACCAGTGATGCCTCAACGGTGGGGCGTTCCGCAGATACGCAGTATTTT. This gives the protein CATSDASTVGRSADTQYF.

The rearrangement joins TRBV15 to TRBJ1-1; 7 nucleotides match TRBD1. The CDR3 is made up of 18 amino acids. V lost 1 base to trimming and J lost 4 bases; unmatched junction nucleotides: 15. The germline CDR1 and CDR2 sequences are LNHNV and YYDKDF (reference sequence). This CDR3 reads CATSRVTGSVGVGTEAFF. The CDR3 DNA reads as TGTGCCACCAGCAGAGTGACAGGGAGCGTTGGAGTCGGCACTGAAGCTTTCTTT.

This clonotype has only a few counts. The V call is TRBV24-1, the J call TRBJ2-5; TRBD1 agrees at 8 bases. Germline V lookup: CDR1 KGHDR, CDR2 SFDVKD. The CDR3 is 14 residues long. V shed 4 bases, J shed 5 bases, and the junction held 5 bases outside the gene matches. In DNA, the CDR3 is TGTGCCACCAGTGACCCGAGACAGGGGGAGACCCAGTACTTC. Amino acids: CATSDPRQGETQYF.

Remarks on this clonotype: This may arise from a read error, as a much more abundant clone is one base away. The rearrangement joins TRBV12-3 or TRBV12-4 to TRBJ1-4; no clear D gene. CDR3 length: 12 amino acids. The CDR3 region is CASSFSNENLFF. DNA for the CDR3: TGTGCCAGCAGTTTTTCCAATGAAAACCTGTTTTTT.

In its sample, this clonotype was seen many times. The rearrangement links TRBV10-3 to TRBJ1-2, with D tentatively TRBD1 (6 bases). Looked up from germline, CDR1 is ENHRY and CDR2 is SYGVKD. The CDR3 loop spans 13 amino acids. The germline V and J ends were trimmed by 11 bases and 5 bases, with 18 bases remaining between them. The CDR3 DNA follows: TGTGCCGCAACCCCGACAGGCCAGTATGGCTACACCTTC. This codes for CAATPTGQYGYTF.